This TCR beta chain derives from a study of blood T cells in healthy people across ages. Primers used in a second PCR of roughly 7 to 11 cycles were a sample-barcoded 5' primer and a J-beta primer mix. TCRdb reprocessed the 5' RACE reads with MiXCR, giving one entry per CDR3 protein. The table includes 650,000 to 1,000,000 distinct CDR3 sequences, about 37% detected once. Between the trimmed V and J ends, which lost 1 base and 0 bases, there was a span of 18 bases. Germline V gene data show CDR1 as DFQATT and CDR2 as SNEGSKA (reference sequence). The CDR3 covers 17 residues. Extractions gave at least 6 micrograms of total RNA per sample.

Sequences were obtained from blood. This rearrangement joins TRBV20-1 to TRBJ1-2; no reliable D call. The receptor was isolated from a man in his late teens or twenties in good health. The CDR3 sequence: CSARVRPTAEANYGYTF. Here the CDR3 DNA reads TGCAGTGCTAGAGTAAGGCCCACTGCGGAGGCTAACTATGGCTACACCTTC.